The 8 T cell receptor beta chains given below trace back to one sample, sequenced in a study of identical twins. TCRdb reprocessed the 5' RACE reads via MiXCR and lists one record per CDR3 protein. The sample records 410,000 or so distinct CDR3 sequences, less than 20% being singletons. The sample comprised naive T cells sorted from blood. These TCRs come from a man in his fifties or sixties in good health.

The chain has TRBV5-1 and TRBJ2-6, with 8 positions matching TRBD1. The trim removed 4 bases at V and 2 bases at J, leaving 11 bases unmatched. The CDR3 length is 18 residues. Germline lookup yields CDR1 SGHRS and CDR2 YFSETQ. CDR3 residues: CASSPGQGRLAGANVLTF. The CDR3, as DNA: TGCGCCAGCAGCCCCGGACAGGGAAGGTTAGCTGGGGCCAACGTCCTGACTTTC.

This clonotype was seen only a few times. The rearrangement links TRBV27 to TRBJ2-3; the match to TRBD1 covers 9 bases. The CDR3 covers 15 residues. Germline lookup yields CDR1 MNHEY and CDR2 SMNVEV (reference sequence). V shed 6 bases, J shed 5 bases, and the junction held 9 bases outside the gene matches. The CDR3 spells CASSLLGQGGDTQYF. In DNA form, the CDR3 reads TGTGCCAGCAGCCTACTGGGACAGGGAGGAGATACGCAGTATTTT.

This clonotype has just one count. The chain links TRBV19 to TRBJ2-3; perhaps TRBD2 as D (6 bases). CDR1 is LNHDA and CDR2 is SQIVND in the germline V gene (reference sequence). V was pared by 8 bases and J by 10 bases, with 16 bases between. The CDR3 contains 12 residues. The CDR3 loop reads CASGFGSGPQYF. The CDR3 region has the DNA TGTGCCAGTGGGTTCGGGAGTGGGCCGCAGTATTTT.

The V gene is TRBV20-1, the J gene TRBJ2-5; 15 nucleotides line up with TRBD2. CDR3 size: 18 residues. J was trimmed by 1 base and V by 2 bases; bases with no gene match: 8. Per the germline V gene, CDR1 is DFQATT and CDR2 is SNEGSKA (reference sequence). The CDR3 region is CSARRTSGRAGAQETQYF. The DNA of the CDR3 is TGCAGTGCTAGACGGACTAGCGGGAGGGCCGGGGCCCAAGAGACCCAGTACTTC.

A few counts support this clonotype. V and J are TRBV10-3 and TRBJ2-2; D is unclear. Trimming left V 1 base short and J 5 bases short, with 8 bases between. The CDR3 has 14 residues. Per germline, CDR1 ENHRY and CDR2 SYGVKD. For the CDR3, the DNA is TGTGCCATCAGTGAGTTTAGACCGACCGGGGAGCTGTTTTTT. It is translated as CAISEFRPTGELFF.

The CDR3 loop reads CSARDSANSGYEQYF. Written as DNA, the CDR3 is TGCAGTGCTAGAGATTCGGCTAATTCTGGCTACGAGCAGTACTTC. This chain joins TRBV20-1 and TRBJ2-7; D gene uncertain. Germline-derived CDR1 and CDR2 are DFQATT and SNEGSKA (reference sequence). CDR3 length: 15 residues. The V end lost 0 bases, the J end lost 3 bases, and 15 bases lay between the germline ends.

The V call is TRBV12-3 or TRBV12-4, the J call TRBJ2-1, with 8 bases aligning to TRBD2. The V gene end was trimmed by 6 bases and the J gene end by 6 bases; junction bases not matched to a gene: 10. The CDR3 totals 15 residues. CDR3 protein: CASSFSGSPGNEQFF. The DNA of the CDR3 is TGTGCCAGCAGCTTCAGCGGGAGCCCAGGCAATGAGCAGTTCTTC.

There are many counts of this clonotype. The rearrangement joins TRBV5-5 to TRBJ2-2; D remains unclear. CDR1 SGHKS and CDR2 YYEKEE come from the germline V gene (reference sequence). Deletions cut 7 bases from V and 3 bases from J, with 10 bases between. The CDR3 is 13 residues long. DNA of the CDR3: TGTGCCAGCCGACCCCTCGACACCGGGGAGCTGTTTTTT. It is translated as CASRPLDTGELFF.